Listed below are T cell receptor beta chains from one sample, sequenced in a study of shared clonotypes between healthy human individuals. The method was immunoSEQ multiplex PCR; TCRdb's version includes in-frame clones alone and lacks a portion of them. The data contain a few million clones, 85% to 95% of them singletons. Sequenced material: naive CD4+ T cells from PBMCs. These receptors all stem from a man between 18 and 29 years old in good health. Some clones in this sample may be carry-over from other donors' samples. The CDR3 runs from the conserved cysteine through the conserved F or W. Fields, in order: CDR3 protein, CDR3 DNA, D gene, V gene, CDR3 length, J gene, clone size. A D gene is named only where the DNA matches it firmly. Part of the rows lack a size; the others show once, few, many or a class for expanded clones.

CDR3 protein: CASSFIPLAYAYNEQFF; CDR3 DNA: TGCGCCAGCAGCTTCATCCCTCTAGCCTACGCCTACAATGAGCAGTTCTTC; D gene: -; V gene: TRBV5-1; CDR3 length: 17; J gene: TRBJ2-1; clone size: -
CDR3 protein: CASSLWTANTGELFF; CDR3 DNA: TGTGCCAGCAGTCTTTGGACAGCGAACACCGGGGAGCTGTTTTTT; D gene: -; V gene: TRBV6-1; CDR3 length: 15; J gene: TRBJ2-2; clone size: -
CDR3 protein: CASSQRLTSGSTDTQYF; CDR3 DNA: TGCGCCAGCAGCCAGCGCCTTACTAGCGGGAGCACAGATACGCAGTATTTT; D gene: TRBD2; V gene: TRBV4-3; CDR3 length: 17; J gene: TRBJ2-3; clone size: -
CDR3 protein: CASSQDGYRNYGYTF; CDR3 DNA: TGTGCCAGCAGCCAGGACGGATACCGTAACTATGGCTACACCTTC; D gene: -; V gene: TRBV7-3; CDR3 length: 15; J gene: TRBJ1-2; clone size: -
CDR3 protein: CASSGRWVSNQPQHF; CDR3 DNA: TGTGCCAGCAGTGGTCGGTGGGTTAGCAATCAGCCCCAGCATTTT; D gene: -; V gene: TRBV28; CDR3 length: 15; J gene: TRBJ1-5; clone size: -
CDR3 protein: CASSLGSSTQETQYF; CDR3 DNA: TGCGCCAGCAGCTTGGGATCCTCTACCCAAGAGACCCAGTACTTC; D gene: -; V gene: TRBV5-1; CDR3 length: 15; J gene: TRBJ2-5; clone size: -
CDR3 protein: CASVTWGAASNQPQHF; CDR3 DNA: TGTGCCAGCGTGACTTGGGGGGCCGCTAGCAATCAGCCCCAGCATTTT; D gene: -; V gene: TRBV5-8; CDR3 length: 16; J gene: TRBJ1-5; clone size: once
CDR3 protein: CASSPKDEQFF; CDR3 DNA: TGTGCCAGCTCACCAAAAGATGAGCAGTTCTTC; D gene: -; V gene: TRBV18; CDR3 length: 11; J gene: TRBJ2-1; clone size: -
CDR3 protein: CASSLAGTGGSEQYF; CDR3 DNA: TGCGCCAGCAGCTTGGCCGGGACAGGGGGCTCCGAGCAGTACTTC; D gene: TRBD1; V gene: TRBV5-1; CDR3 length: 15; J gene: TRBJ2-7; clone size: -
CDR3 protein: CASSQQSGSDNYGYTF; CDR3 DNA: TGTGCCAGCAGCCAACAATCGGGGTCAGATAACTATGGCTACACCTTC; D gene: -; V gene: TRBV14; CDR3 length: 16; J gene: TRBJ1-2; clone size: -
CDR3 protein: CASSQEGQAGGHNEQFF; CDR3 DNA: TGTGCCAGCAGCCAAGAGGGCCAAGCGGGCGGGCATAATGAGCAGTTCTTC; D gene: -; V gene: TRBV4-2; CDR3 length: 17; J gene: TRBJ2-1; clone size: -
CDR3 protein: CASSLAGGNTIYF; CDR3 DNA: TGTGCCAGCAGCTTGGCCGGGGGGAACACCATATATTTT; D gene: -; V gene: TRBV5-4; CDR3 length: 13; J gene: TRBJ1-3; clone size: -
CDR3 protein: CASSLSSSNQPQHF; CDR3 DNA: TGTGCCAGCAGTCTCAGTAGTAGCAATCAGCCCCAGCATTTT; D gene: -; V gene: TRBV6-1; CDR3 length: 14; J gene: TRBJ1-5; clone size: few
CDR3 protein: CASSAGTGDDNEQFF; CDR3 DNA: TGTGCCAGCAGCGCCGGGACAGGGGATGACAATGAGCAGTTCTTC; D gene: TRBD1; V gene: TRBV9; CDR3 length: 15; J gene: TRBJ2-1; clone size: -
CDR3 protein: CAINARQGPPNTGELFF; CDR3 DNA: TGTGCCATCAACGCGCGACAGGGGCCGCCGAACACCGGGGAGCTGTTTTTT; D gene: TRBD1; V gene: TRBV10-3; CDR3 length: 17; J gene: TRBJ2-2; clone size: once
CDR3 protein: CASSPGGLDEKLFF; CDR3 DNA: TGTGCCAGCAGCCCAGGGGGGCTTGATGAAAAACTGTTTTTT; D gene: TRBD1; V gene: TRBV5-4; CDR3 length: 14; J gene: TRBJ1-4; clone size: -
CDR3 protein: CASMQDNDQPQHF; CDR3 DNA: TGTGCCAGCATGCAGGACAACGATCAGCCCCAGCATTTT; D gene: -; V gene: TRBV2; CDR3 length: 13; J gene: TRBJ1-5; clone size: few
CDR3 protein: CASSLDGTDTQYF; CDR3 DNA: TGTGCCAGCAGCTTAGATGGCACAGATACGCAGTATTTT; D gene: -; V gene: TRBV11-2; CDR3 length: 13; J gene: TRBJ2-3; clone size: -
CDR3 protein: CASSAGLAGWETNEQFF; CDR3 DNA: TGTGCCAGCAGCGCAGGACTAGCGGGGTGGGAAACCAATGAGCAGTTCTTC; D gene: TRBD2; V gene: TRBV5-4; CDR3 length: 17; J gene: TRBJ2-1; clone size: -
CDR3 protein: CAWSVGISGNTIYF; CDR3 DNA: TGTGCCTGGAGTGTAGGCATCTCTGGAAACACCATATATTTT; D gene: -; V gene: TRBV30; CDR3 length: 14; J gene: TRBJ1-3; clone size: -
CDR3 protein: CASSRELNTEAFF; CDR3 DNA: TGTGCCAGCAGCCGGGAATTGAACACTGAAGCTTTCTTT; D gene: -; V gene: TRBV7-2; CDR3 length: 13; J gene: TRBJ1-1; clone size: -
CDR3 protein: CAWTDGGLKTQYF; CDR3 DNA: TGTGCCTGGACCGACGGGGGGCTTAAGACCCAGTACTTC; D gene: -; V gene: TRBV30; CDR3 length: 13; J gene: TRBJ2-5; clone size: -
CDR3 protein: CSVEGRRSYEQYF; CDR3 DNA: TGCAGCGTTGAGGGCCGACGCTCCTACGAGCAGTACTTC; D gene: -; V gene: TRBV29-1; CDR3 length: 13; J gene: TRBJ2-7; clone size: -
CDR3 protein: CASSQEGRRPNTEAFF; CDR3 DNA: TGTGCCAGCAGCCAAGAAGGCCGCAGGCCGAACACTGAAGCTTTCTTT; D gene: -; V gene: TRBV4-2; CDR3 length: 16; J gene: TRBJ1-1; clone size: -
CDR3 protein: CASSLRGQGDLEQYF; CDR3 DNA: TGTGCCAGCAGCTTAAGGGGACAGGGAGATCTCGAGCAGTACTTC; D gene: TRBD1; V gene: TRBV13; CDR3 length: 15; J gene: TRBJ2-7; clone size: -
CDR3 protein: CASSLAPKLAGYNEQFF; CDR3 DNA: TGTGCCAGCAGCTTGGCGCCTAAACTAGCGGGTTACAATGAGCAGTTCTTC; D gene: TRBD2; V gene: TRBV5-4; CDR3 length: 17; J gene: TRBJ2-1; clone size: -
CDR3 protein: CASSLALVSPLHF; CDR3 DNA: TGCGCCAGCAGCCTCGCCCTGGTTTCACCCCTCCACTTT; D gene: -; V gene: TRBV4-1; CDR3 length: 13; J gene: TRBJ1-6; clone size: -
CDR3 protein: CASSVGLDSYNEQFF; CDR3 DNA: TGTGCCAGCAGCGTAGGACTAGACTCCTACAATGAGCAGTTCTTC; D gene: -; V gene: TRBV9; CDR3 length: 15; J gene: TRBJ2-1; clone size: -
CDR3 protein: CASSLRGGMNTEAFF; CDR3 DNA: TGTGCCAGCAGCTTAAGGGGGGGCATGAACACTGAAGCTTTCTTT; D gene: -; V gene: TRBV7-9; CDR3 length: 15; J gene: TRBJ1-1; clone size: -
CDR3 protein: CASSHDRGLAEAFF; CDR3 DNA: TGTGCCAGCAGTCACGACAGGGGGCTGGCTGAAGCTTTCTTT; D gene: TRBD1; V gene: TRBV5-6; CDR3 length: 14; J gene: TRBJ1-1; clone size: -
CDR3 protein: CASSSSGAKGYTF; CDR3 DNA: TGTGCCAGCAGCTCATCAGGGGCCAAGGGCTACACCTTC; D gene: -; V gene: TRBV5-6; CDR3 length: 13; J gene: TRBJ1-2; clone size: -
CDR3 protein: CAWSGLVRGEYNEQFF; CDR3 DNA: TGTGCCTGGAGTGGGCTCGTACGGGGGGAGTACAATGAGCAGTTCTTC; D gene: TRBD2; V gene: TRBV30; CDR3 length: 16; J gene: TRBJ2-1; clone size: -
CDR3 protein: CASQGPRKAYEQYF; CDR3 DNA: TGTGCCAGCCAGGGACCCCGTAAAGCATACGAGCAGTACTTC; D gene: -; V gene: TRBV28; CDR3 length: 14; J gene: TRBJ2-7; clone size: few
CDR3 protein: CATGGLAMGAGYNEQFF; CDR3 DNA: TGTGCCACCGGGGGACTAGCTATGGGGGCAGGCTACAATGAGCAGTTCTTC; D gene: TRBD2; V gene: TRBV15; CDR3 length: 17; J gene: TRBJ2-1; clone size: -
CDR3 protein: CASTRTSGSDEQFF; CDR3 DNA: TGTGCCAGCACGAGGACTAGCGGGAGCGATGAGCAGTTCTTC; D gene: TRBD2; V gene: TRBV2; CDR3 length: 14; J gene: TRBJ2-1; clone size: -
CDR3 protein: CASIMGLDLNQPQHF; CDR3 DNA: TGTGCCAGCATCATGGGACTGGACCTTAATCAGCCCCAGCATTTT; D gene: -; V gene: TRBV28; CDR3 length: 15; J gene: TRBJ1-5; clone size: -
CDR3 protein: CAISLSSGRGDTQYF; CDR3 DNA: TGTGCCATCAGCCTTTCTAGCGGGAGAGGAGATACGCAGTATTTT; D gene: TRBD2; V gene: TRBV10-3; CDR3 length: 15; J gene: TRBJ2-3; clone size: -
CDR3 protein: CASGGSDGQYF; CDR3 DNA: TGTGCTAGTGGCGGGAGCGATGGCCAGTACTTC; D gene: -; V gene: TRBV12-5; CDR3 length: 11; J gene: TRBJ2-5; clone size: -
CDR3 protein: CASSPLQVPGSSGSAGGFF; CDR3 DNA: TGTGCCAGCTCACCCTTACAGGTCCCCGGGTCTAGCGGGAGCGCCGGGGGGTTCTTC; D gene: TRBD2; V gene: TRBV18; CDR3 length: 19; J gene: TRBJ2-1; clone size: -
CDR3 protein: CASSFVRRYNEQFF; CDR3 DNA: TGTGCCAGCAGCTTCGTGCGTCGGTACAATGAGCAGTTCTTC; D gene: -; V gene: TRBV11-2; CDR3 length: 14; J gene: TRBJ2-1; clone size: -
CDR3 protein: CASSVASGRTDTQYF; CDR3 DNA: TGTGCCAGCAGCGTAGCTAGCGGACGCACAGATACGCAGTATTTT; D gene: TRBD2; V gene: TRBV9; CDR3 length: 15; J gene: TRBJ2-3; clone size: -
CDR3 protein: CAWTAEIGAYEQYF; CDR3 DNA: TGTGCCTGGACGGCGGAGATCGGGGCCTACGAGCAGTACTTC; D gene: -; V gene: TRBV30; CDR3 length: 14; J gene: TRBJ2-7; clone size: -
CDR3 protein: CASSPGQGNSPLHF; CDR3 DNA: TGCGCCAGCAGCCCGGGACAGGGGAATTCACCCCTCCACTTT; D gene: TRBD1; V gene: TRBV5-1; CDR3 length: 14; J gene: TRBJ1-6; clone size: -
CDR3 protein: CASSLATSGTYEQYF; CDR3 DNA: TGTGCCAGCAGCTTAGCGACTAGCGGTACCTACGAGCAGTACTTC; D gene: TRBD2; V gene: TRBV7-2; CDR3 length: 15; J gene: TRBJ2-7; clone size: -
CDR3 protein: CASSVLGGGRGETQYF; CDR3 DNA: TGTGCCAGCAGTGTACTTGGCGGGGGCCGAGGGGAGACCCAGTACTTC; D gene: -; V gene: TRBV28; CDR3 length: 16; J gene: TRBJ2-5; clone size: -
CDR3 protein: CASSPIQLNTGELFF; CDR3 DNA: TGTGCCAGCTCACCGATTCAATTGAACACCGGGGAGCTGTTTTTT; D gene: -; V gene: TRBV18; CDR3 length: 15; J gene: TRBJ2-2; clone size: -
CDR3 protein: CASSQTNEQFF; CDR3 DNA: TGTGCCAGCAGTCAAACGAATGAGCAGTTCTTC; D gene: -; V gene: TRBV5-4; CDR3 length: 11; J gene: TRBJ2-1; clone size: -
CDR3 protein: CASSWGSGRIGGTGELFF; CDR3 DNA: TGCGCCAGCAGCTGGGGCAGCGGGAGGATCGGAGGCACCGGGGAGCTGTTTTTT; D gene: TRBD2; V gene: TRBV5-1; CDR3 length: 18; J gene: TRBJ2-2; clone size: -
CDR3 protein: CATSRPGVTGELFF; CDR3 DNA: TGTGCCACCAGCAGACCGGGGGTCACCGGGGAGCTGTTTTTT; D gene: -; V gene: TRBV15; CDR3 length: 14; J gene: TRBJ2-2; clone size: once
CDR3 protein: CAWSDPKLAFYNEQFF; CDR3 DNA: TGTGCCTGGAGCGACCCCAAGCTAGCGTTTTACAATGAGCAGTTCTTC; D gene: -; V gene: TRBV30; CDR3 length: 16; J gene: TRBJ2-1; clone size: -
CDR3 protein: CASSPGGANVLTF; CDR3 DNA: TGCGCCAGCAGTCCTGGCGGGGCCAACGTCCTGACTTTC; D gene: -; V gene: TRBV5-1; CDR3 length: 13; J gene: TRBJ2-6; clone size: -
CDR3 protein: CASSLWQGRIGELFF; CDR3 DNA: TGTGCCAGCAGTTTGTGGCAGGGACGAATCGGGGAGCTGTTTTTT; D gene: -; V gene: TRBV28; CDR3 length: 15; J gene: TRBJ2-2; clone size: -